The clone carrying this T cell receptor beta chain was observed a single time. This specimen belongs to a study of blood T cell repertoires in COVID-19. Across the study: Samples taken during acute and convalescent COVID-19 were collected in the United States, Italy and Spain. T cells, B-cell-depleted T cells, or PBMCs supplied cDNA or gDNA.

Germline CDR1 MGHRA, CDR2 YSYEKL. The CDR3 is 14 residues long. The V and J ends lost 3 bases and 6 bases respectively, with 14 bases between them. How the authors handled the data: Estimated nucleated cell counts came from reference gene primer amplification. Sequenced by immunoSEQ multiplex PCR; TCRdb stores in-frame clones only, minus some. Clone size and the V and J calls come from that table; the DNA yielded D and trimming. The sample includes 310,000 or so clones, roughly 90% seen only once; the top ten take roughly 6.7%. The chain recombines TRBV4-1 with TRBJ1-1; D gene unclear. This clonotype originated in a man aged 18 to 29 who had recovered from COVID-19. Input material: peripheral blood. Here the CDR3 reads CASSQSPPPAEAFF. For the CDR3, the DNA is TGCGCCAGCAGCCAGTCCCCACCCCCGGCTGAAGCTTTCTTT.